The 30 T cell receptor beta chains listed next were all sequenced from one sample in a study of OX40 agonist ivuxolimab in advanced cancers. Assay used: immunoSEQ multiplex PCR; TCRdb lists only in-frame clones, some missing. This sample has 30,000 or so clones, with 79% found just once. This specimen was CD4+ or CD8+ T cells sorted from blood, taken in a trial of the OX40 agonist ivuxolimab. These receptors came from an adult with an advanced solid tumor such as melanoma, head and neck, liver or kidney cancer.

The CDR3 nucleotides read TGTGCCTCGGGCGGGGGGGCAATTGAAAAACTGTTTTTT. Translating gives CASGGGAIEKLFF. The V and J genes are TRBV30 and TRBJ1-4, with D maybe TRBD1 (6 bases). CDR1 GTSNPN and CDR2 SVGIG come from the germline V gene (reference sequence). The CDR3 has 13 amino acids. V shed 7 bases and J shed 7 bases, with 16 bases lying between them.

The chain combines TRBV28 with TRBJ1-1; possibly TRBD1 for D (5 bases). The germline CDR1 and CDR2 sequences are MDHEN and SYDVKM. V shed 2 bases and J shed 3 bases, with 10 bases lying between them. This CDR3 comprises 14 residues. CDR3 coding DNA: TGTGCCAGCAGTTTAGCAGGGATGGACACTGAAGCTTTCTTT. Translating gives CASSLAGMDTEAFF.

The chain uses TRBV7-3 and TRBJ2-6, with TRBD1 matching over 9 bases. V lost 5 bases to trimming and J lost 0 bases; unmatched junction nucleotides: 8. The CDR3 runs 18 residues. Germline V CDR1 and CDR2: SGHTA, FQGTGA. The CDR3 DNA follows: TGTGCCAGCAGCGTAGGAGGGACAGGGACCTCTGGGGCCAACGTCCTGACTTTC. Translation gives CASSVGGTGTSGANVLTF.

The chain uses TRBV5-4 and TRBJ2-1, with D perhaps matching TRBD1 (5 bases). V was cut by 4 bases and J by 9 bases, with 14 bases left in between. The CDR3 spans 13 residues. In germline, CDR1 is SGHNT, CDR2 YYREEE (reference sequence). For the CDR3, the DNA is TGTGCCAGCAGCGGGGCGCCCAACACTGAGCAGTTCTTC. It codes for CASSGAPNTEQFF.

This chain connects TRBV10-3 to TRBJ2-5; TRBD1 aligns across 10 bases. Germline V CDR1 and CDR2: ENHRY, SYGVKD. The CDR3 contains 14 residues. The V gene end was trimmed by 6 bases and the J gene end by 3 bases; junction bases not matched to a gene: 4. CDR3: CAIRGQGHEETQYF. In DNA form, the CDR3 reads TGTGCCATCAGGGGACAGGGGCACGAAGAGACCCAGTACTTC.

The chain recombines TRBV29-1 with TRBJ2-1; a possible D gene is TRBD2 (5 bases). This CDR3 is 15 amino acids long. Between the trimmed V and J ends, which lost 2 bases and 2 bases, there was a span of 13 bases. Germline V gives CDR1 SQVTM, CDR2 ANQGSEA. The CDR3 loop reads CSVEPLASPYNEQFF. DNA for the CDR3: TGCAGCGTTGAACCTCTCGCTAGCCCCTACAATGAGCAGTTCTTC.

DNA for the CDR3: TGTGCCAGCAGCTCATCCCTAGCGGGATGGGTAGATACGCAGTATTTT. It translates to CASSSSLAGWVDTQYF. V usage is TRBV28 and J usage is TRBJ2-3; TRBD2 aligns across 9 bases. This CDR3 is 16 amino acids long. V trimming: 6 bases; J trimming: 5 bases; junction bases outside the gene matches: 12. Germline loops: CDR1 MDHEN, CDR2 SYDVKM. Supplemented by reference TRBV28 and TRBJ2-3, the full variable domain reads DVKVTQSSRYLVKRTGEKVFLECVQDMDHENMFWYRQDPGLGLRLIYFSYDVKMKEKGDIPEGYSVSREKKERFSLILESASTNQTSMYLCASSSSLAGWVDTQYFGPGTRLTVL.

This clone has a single count. This rearrangement joins TRBV7-2 to TRBJ2-3, with unresolved D. Germline V gene lookup returns CDR1 SGHTA and CDR2 FQGNSA. CDR3 length: 13 amino acids. The ends were cut back, 0 bases at V and 3 bases at J, with 4 bases in the middle. DNA of the CDR3: TGTGCCAGCAGCTTAGCAAAGACAGATACGCAGTATTTT. Translation gives CASSLAKTDTQYF.

This clone showed up just once. The chain recombines TRBV5-8 with TRBJ1-1; no clear D gene. This CDR3 is 11 amino acids long. Germline V gene data show CDR1 as SGHTS and CDR2 as YDEGEE. With 7 bases removed from V and 11 bases from J, the gap between germline ends came to 15 bases. The CDR3 DNA sequence: TGTGCCAGCGGTCGTGGGTCTTACGCTTTCTTT. Encoded protein: CASGRGSYAFF.

The V call is TRBV7-6, the J call TRBJ2-7; D may match TRBD1 or TRBD2 (6 bases each). Germline CDR1 and CDR2: SGHVS and FNYEAQ. V gave up 1 base and J gave up 7 bases, with 20 bases separating them. The CDR3 is 16 amino acids. CDR3: CASSLGGRGTLAEQYF. In nucleotides, the CDR3 is TGTGCCAGCAGCTTAGGGGGAAGGGGGACTTTGGCGGAGCAGTACTTC.

V is TRBV6-6 and J is TRBJ2-3; D is possibly TRBD2 (5 bases). Per the germline V gene, CDR1 is MNHNY and CDR2 is SVGAGI (reference sequence). V was shortened by 3 bases and J by 5 bases, with 15 bases between the two germline ends. The CDR3 covers 15 residues. The CDR3 reads CASSYYEAAGDTQYF. For the CDR3, the DNA is TGTGCCAGCAGTTATTATGAGGCGGCGGGAGATACGCAGTATTTT.

The chain employs TRBV2 and TRBJ2-3, with D possibly matching TRBD2 (6 bases). The CDR3 is 15 amino acids. Per the germline V gene, CDR1 is SNHLY and CDR2 is FYNNEI. V was shortened by 8 bases and J by 0 bases, with 15 bases between the two germline ends. The CDR3 DNA sequence: TGTGCCAGCGCGCGGGAAGCGTCTAGCACAGATACGCAGTATTTT. Protein sequence: CASAREASSTDTQYF.

This clone occurred once. V gene TRBV5-1 combines with J gene TRBJ2-1; 8 bases are shared with TRBD2. The CDR3 covers 16 residues. With 2 bases clipped from V and 6 bases from J, the junction kept 10 bases outside the gene matches. Germline values: CDR1 SGHRS, CDR2 YFSETQ. CDR3 region: CASSLNPPGGGNEQFF. In DNA, the CDR3 is TGCGCCAGCAGCTTAAACCCCCCGGGAGGGGGCAATGAGCAGTTCTTC. The entire variable domain, with the rest obtained from reference TRBV5-1 and TRBJ2-1, is as follows: KAGVTQTPRYLIKTRGQQVTLSCSPISGHRSVSWYQQTPGQGLQFLFEYFSETQRNKGNFPGRFSGRQFSNSRSEMNVSTLELGDSALYLCASSLNPPGGGNEQFFGPGTRLTVL.

The chain recombines TRBV19 with TRBJ2-4; a weak D match, TRBD1 (5 bases). CDR1 LNHDA and CDR2 SQIVND come from the germline V gene (reference sequence). Trimming removed 1 base from V and 5 bases from J, with 12 bases in between. CDR3 length: 15 amino acids. This CDR3 is CASSIVAGPENIQYF. CDR3 bases: TGTGCCAGTAGTATAGTTGCAGGGCCTGAAAACATTCAGTACTTC.

V and J are TRBV10-3 and TRBJ2-5, with TRBD1 matching 10 bases. This CDR3 contains 16 residues. CDR1 is ENHRY and CDR2 is SYGVKD in the germline V gene. The trim removed 10 bases at V and 3 bases at J, leaving 14 bases unmatched. The CDR3: CASRVGQGLGEETQYF. CDR3 coding DNA: TGTGCCAGCCGGGTGGGACAGGGGTTAGGAGAAGAGACCCAGTACTTC.

The chain uses TRBV7-9 and TRBJ2-3; no clear D. The V end lost 4 bases, the J end lost 1 base, and 12 bases lay between the germline ends. This CDR3 has 15 amino acids. Germline CDR1 reads SEHNR; CDR2 reads FQNEAQ (reference sequence). CDR3 in DNA: TGTGCCAGCAGCTCGCAAGACCTTGGCACAGATACGCAGTATTTT. Its translation is CASSSQDLGTDTQYF.

The chain carries TRBV27 and TRBJ2-7; no clear D gene. The CDR3 sequence is 13 residues long. V was pared by 0 bases and J by 9 bases, with 12 bases between. Looked up from germline, CDR1 is MNHEY and CDR2 is SMNVEV (reference sequence). The CDR3: CASSLSSGARQYF. CDR3 coding DNA: TGTGCCAGCAGTTTATCTTCTGGAGCACGGCAGTACTTC.

This rearrangement joins TRBV5-3 to TRBJ2-7, with a possible D match to TRBD2 (5 bases). TRBV5-3 is an ORF, with its function uncertain. This CDR3 region has 17 residues. The ends were cut back, 4 bases at V and 3 bases at J, with 23 bases in the middle. The CDR3 here is CARSPLVRSAEYYEQYF. CDR3 DNA: TGTGCCAGAAGCCCCCTTGTGCGGTCAGCGGAGTACTACGAGCAGTACTTC.

The chain recombines TRBV27 with TRBJ2-5; TRBD2 agrees at 8 bases. The CDR3 covers 15 residues. J was trimmed by 2 bases and V by 5 bases; bases with no gene match: 7. Germline CDR1 and CDR2: MNHEY and SMNVEV (reference sequence). The CDR3 nucleotides are TGTGCCAGCAGTATCGGACTAGCCTATCAAGAGACCCAGTACTTC. This sequence encodes CASSIGLAYQETQYF.

The CDR3 nucleotides are TGTGCCAGCAGCTTGTTGCCCCCCCGATACGAGCAGTACTTC. It yields the protein CASSLLPPRYEQYF. V is TRBV5-4 and J is TRBJ2-7; no clear D gene. Trimming pared 1 base from V and 4 bases from J, leaving 12 bases between. The CDR3 covers 14 residues. Per germline, CDR1 SGHNT and CDR2 YYREEE (reference sequence).

This clone occurred a few times. The V and J genes are TRBV6-5 and TRBJ1-3; no definite D call. V lost 0 bases, J lost 0 bases, and 9 bases lay in between. Germline V gives CDR1 MNHEY, CDR2 SVGAGI. The CDR3 loop spans 16 amino acids. In DNA form, the CDR3 reads TGTGCCAGCAGTTACTCAGGACGGGGCTCTGGAAACACCATATATTTT. Translated, it gives CASSYSGRGSGNTIYF.

The rearrangement uses TRBV9 and TRBJ1-2, with 7 positions matching TRBD1. V lost 4 bases to trimming and J lost 3 bases; unmatched junction nucleotides: 3. CDR3 length: 13 residues. The germline V gene encodes CDR1 SGDLS and CDR2 YYNGEE. This CDR3 reads CASSIQGDYGYTF. DNA of the CDR3: TGTGCCAGCAGCATTCAGGGGGACTATGGCTACACCTTC. Drawing the rest from reference TRBV9 and TRBJ1-2, the complete variable domain is DSGVTQTPKHLITATGQRVTLRCSPRSGDLSVYWYQQSLDQGLQFLIQYYNGEERAKGNILERFSAQQFPDLHSELNLSSLELGDSALYFCASSIQGDYGYTFGSGTRLTVV.

This clone was counted once. The V call is TRBV7-3, the J call TRBJ2-1, with D perhaps matching TRBD1 (5 bases). The germline V and J ends were trimmed by 1 base and 7 bases, with 11 bases remaining between them. CDR3 length: 14 residues. CDR1 and CDR2 (germline): SGHTA, FQGTGA. CDR3 in amino acids: CASSLRQGSNEQFF. The CDR3 DNA sequence: TGTGCCAGCAGCTTAAGGCAGGGCTCTAATGAGCAGTTCTTC.

This clone was counted a few times. The chain recombines TRBV2 with TRBJ1-5; unclear D gene. The ends were cut back, 8 bases at V and 1 base at J, with 6 bases in the middle. Per the germline V gene, CDR1 is SNHLY and CDR2 is FYNNEI. The CDR3 is made up of 12 amino acids. The CDR3 DNA follows: TGTGCCAGCTCAAAGAGCAATCAGCCCCAGCATTTT. This codes for CASSKSNQPQHF.

This clone was seen only once. J is TRBJ2-3 and V is TRBV5-6; D not certain. Between the trimmed V and J ends, which lost 3 bases and 4 bases, there was a span of 3 bases. The germline V gene has CDR1 SGHDT and CDR2 YYEEEE. CDR3 length: 11 amino acids. As DNA, the CDR3 is TGTGCCAGCAGCTACTCAGATACGCAGTATTTT. Encoded protein: CASSYSDTQYF. The variable domain in full, with the rest retrieved from reference TRBV5-6 and TRBJ2-3, is DAGVTQSPTHLIKTRGQQVTLRCSPKSGHDTVSWYQQALGQGPQFIFQYYEEEERQRGNFPDRFSGHQFPNYSSELNVNALLLGDSALYLCASSYSDTQYFGPGTRLTVL.

This clone occurred once. The rearrangement joins TRBV27 to TRBJ2-5; D is ambiguous. V was pared by 8 bases and J by 10 bases, with 8 bases between. CDR3 length equals 9 residues. Germline CDR1 and CDR2: MNHEY and SMNVEV (reference sequence). The CDR3 sequence: CASPPFQYF. The DNA of the CDR3 is TGTGCCAGCCCCCCGTTCCAGTACTTC.

This clone was counted a single time. In DNA, the CDR3 is TGCGCCAGCAGCCAAACAGGGAACTTCTACAATGAGCAGTTCTTC. Translation gives CASSQTGNFYNEQFF. The chain couples TRBV5-1 to TRBJ2-1; D is possibly TRBD1 (6 bases). This CDR3 contains 15 residues. Germline loops: CDR1 SGHRS, CDR2 YFSETQ. Trimming cost V 4 bases and J 3 bases, with 14 bases left between them.

The rearrangement joins TRBV7-8 to TRBJ1-1, with D uncertain. With 3 bases removed from V and 1 base from J, the gap between germline ends came to 6 bases. This CDR3 spans 13 amino acids. Per germline, CDR1 SGHVS and CDR2 FQNEAQ. The CDR3 spells CASSFSENTEAFF. In DNA form, the CDR3 reads TGTGCCAGCAGCTTCTCAGAGAACACTGAAGCTTTCTTT.

The V call is TRBV7-9, the J call TRBJ2-5; D not certain. The CDR3 totals 15 residues. V shed 1 base and J shed 1 base, with 10 bases lying between them. Germline loops: CDR1 SEHNR, CDR2 FQNEAQ (reference sequence). This CDR3 is CASSLVGPGQETQYF. DNA of the CDR3: TGTGCCAGCAGCTTAGTTGGACCCGGCCAAGAGACCCAGTACTTC.

The rearrangement joins TRBV28 to TRBJ2-1; D is possibly TRBD1 or TRBD2 (5 bases each). Germline CDR1 MDHEN, CDR2 SYDVKM. This CDR3 is built from 16 residues. Trimming pared 3 bases from V and 3 bases from J, leaving 15 bases between. The CDR3 spells CASSFTGPLGYNEQFF. CDR3 in DNA: TGTGCCAGCAGTTTCACGGGGCCCCTCGGCTACAATGAGCAGTTCTTC. Supplemented by reference TRBV28 and TRBJ2-1, the full variable domain reads DVKVTQSSRYLVKRTGEKVFLECVQDMDHENMFWYRQDPGLGLRLIYFSYDVKMKEKGDIPEGYSVSREKKERFSLILESASTNQTSMYLCASSFTGPLGYNEQFFGPGTRLTVL.